These T cell receptor beta chains were read from a single sample in a study of blood T cell repertoires in COVID-19. Sequenced by immunoSEQ multiplex PCR; TCRdb stores in-frame clones only, minus some. The sample holds approximately 45,000 clones, around 75% seen once. Sequenced input: peripheral blood. The receptor source for this set is a man at least 80 years old with acute or convalescent COVID-19. CDR3s include the opening cysteine and the closing phenylalanine or tryptophan. Fields, in order: CDR3 protein, CDR3 DNA, J gene, D gene, clone size, V gene. D genes are given only for firm matches. Where a row states a size, it is once, few, many or the class of an expanded clone; other rows omit it.

CDR3aa: CASSPPGKTGAGYEQYF; CDR3nt: TGTGCCAGCTCACCACCGGGTAAAACAGGAGCGGGCTACGAGCAGTACTTC; j_gene: TRBJ2-7; d_gene: .; abundance: .; v_gene: TRBV18
CDR3aa: CASSVTMNTEAFF; CDR3nt: TGTGCCAGCAGTGTCACAATGAACACTGAAGCTTTCTTT; j_gene: TRBJ1-1; d_gene: .; abundance: .; v_gene: TRBV2
CDR3aa: CSARVRGGYTF; CDR3nt: TGCAGTGCTAGAGTCCGGGGTGGCTACACCTTC; j_gene: TRBJ1-2; d_gene: .; abundance: .; v_gene: TRBV20-1
CDR3aa: CASSSTAGVAYSGNTIYF; CDR3nt: TGCGCCAGCAGTTCGACGGCCGGGGTAGCTTACTCTGGAAACACCATATATTTT; j_gene: TRBJ1-3; d_gene: .; abundance: many; v_gene: TRBV5-1
CDR3aa: CASSQDRSWASYNEQFF; CDR3nt: TGTGCCAGCAGCCAAGATAGAAGTTGGGCCTCCTACAATGAGCAGTTCTTC; j_gene: TRBJ2-1; d_gene: .; abundance: .; v_gene: TRBV14
CDR3aa: CASSSSLGLAGNTGELFF; CDR3nt: TGTGCCAGCAGCTCTTCTCTCGGACTAGCGGGAAACACCGGGGAGCTGTTTTTT; j_gene: TRBJ2-2; d_gene: TRBD2; abundance: .; v_gene: TRBV7-3
CDR3aa: CASSLDVTGTREQYF; CDR3nt: TGCGCCAGCAGCTTGGATGTGACAGGGACACGCGAGCAGTACTTC; j_gene: TRBJ2-7; d_gene: TRBD1; abundance: .; v_gene: TRBV5-1
CDR3aa: CASSSLWGAGDTQYF; CDR3nt: TGTGCCAGCAGTTCTCTCTGGGGAGCGGGAGATACGCAGTATTTT; j_gene: TRBJ2-3; d_gene: .; abundance: few; v_gene: TRBV28
CDR3aa: CASSSTGTGRAYEQYF; CDR3nt: TGTGCCAGCAGTTCAACAGGGACAGGGAGAGCCTACGAGCAGTACTTC; j_gene: TRBJ2-7; d_gene: TRBD1; abundance: .; v_gene: TRBV6-2/TRBV6-3
CDR3aa: CASSLGSSREQYF; CDR3nt: TGTGCCAGCAGCTTAGGGTCTAGCAGGGAGCAGTACTTC; j_gene: TRBJ2-7; d_gene: .; abundance: few; v_gene: TRBV7-2
CDR3aa: CASTNTGELFF; CDR3nt: TGTGCCAGCACAAACACCGGGGAGCTGTTTTTT; j_gene: TRBJ2-2; d_gene: .; abundance: .; v_gene: TRBV18
CDR3aa: CASSIEGRPHGQPQHF; CDR3nt: TGTGCCAGTAGTATAGAAGGAAGGCCTCACGGGCAGCCCCAGCATTTT; j_gene: TRBJ1-5; d_gene: .; abundance: .; v_gene: TRBV19
CDR3aa: CASRKRESSYNEQFF; CDR3nt: TGTGCCAGCCGCAAGCGGGAGTCGTCCTACAATGAGCAGTTCTTC; j_gene: TRBJ2-1; d_gene: TRBD2; abundance: .; v_gene: TRBV6-5
CDR3aa: CASSFELAGTGELFF; CDR3nt: TGTGCCAGCAGCTTCGAACTAGCGGGAACCGGGGAGCTGTTTTTT; j_gene: TRBJ2-2; d_gene: TRBD2; abundance: .; v_gene: TRBV11-1
CDR3aa: CASNRQFLAKNIQYF; CDR3nt: TGTGCCAGCAATAGACAGTTCCTAGCCAAAAACATTCAGTACTTC; j_gene: TRBJ2-4; d_gene: .; abundance: .; v_gene: TRBV28
CDR3aa: CASSLYLGGGTDTQYF; CDR3nt: TGTGCCAGCAGCCTCTACCTCGGAGGCGGAACAGATACGCAGTATTTT; j_gene: TRBJ2-3; d_gene: .; abundance: few; v_gene: TRBV3-1/TRBV3-2
CDR3aa: CASSARGFQETQYF; CDR3nt: TGTGCCAGCAGCGCCCGGGGGTTCCAAGAGACCCAGTACTTC; j_gene: TRBJ2-5; d_gene: .; abundance: .; v_gene: TRBV9
CDR3aa: CASSSRDRVMNTEAFF; CDR3nt: TGTGCCAGCAGCTCCCGGGACAGGGTCATGAACACTGAAGCTTTCTTT; j_gene: TRBJ1-1; d_gene: TRBD1; abundance: .; v_gene: TRBV4-2
CDR3aa: CASGRGSSYEQYF; CDR3nt: TGCGCCAGCGGGAGGGGAAGCTCCTACGAGCAGTACTTC; j_gene: TRBJ2-7; d_gene: TRBD2; abundance: .; v_gene: TRBV5-1